The entry below gives a single T cell receptor beta chain sequence along with its context. Some clones are missing from TCRdb's copy, which holds only in-frame ones; the method was immunoSEQ multiplex PCR. Counted here are more than 50,000 clones, approximately 91% occurring once; the ten biggest clones make up 1% to 1.5%. CDR1 is MDHEN and CDR2 is SYDVKM in the germline V gene. The CDR3 loop spans 15 amino acids. The V gene end was trimmed by 6 bases and the J gene end by 0 bases; junction bases not matched to a gene: 6. This specimen belongs to a study of T cell changes during pregnancy in multiple sclerosis.

The source is a female donor in good health, enrolled as a control in a pregnancy study. The chain combines TRBV28 with TRBJ1-2, with 8 positions matching TRBD1. Here the sequenced sample was peripheral blood, taken after pregnancy. CDR3 coding DNA: TGTGCCAGCAGCGGGACAGGCGCTTCTAACTATGGCTACACCTTC. Protein: CASSGTGASNYGYTF.